The 13 T cell receptor beta chains in this list originate from one sample, sequenced in a study of cytotoxic CD8 clonotypes in ibrutinib-treated CLL. Clones were read by immunoSEQ multiplex PCR, and TCRdb kept only the in-frame ones, dropping some. The sample lists roughly 250,000 clones, roughly 70% occurring once. Here the sequenced sample was PBMCs, taken after 24 months of ibrutinib treatment. The receptors were sampled from a human donor with chronic lymphocytic leukemia.

The chain recombines TRBV27 with TRBJ2-1; the D gene could be TRBD1 or TRBD2 (5 bases each). Germline V CDR1 and CDR2: MNHEY, SMNVEV (reference sequence). This CDR3 has 15 residues. Trimming stripped 2 bases from V and 2 bases from J, with 10 bases between. The CDR3 DNA reads TGTGCCAGCAGTTTAGAGGGGCTGACCTACAATGAGCAGTTCTTC. Translation gives CASSLEGLTYNEQFF.

The rearrangement uses TRBV30 and TRBJ2-1, with 11 nucleotides matching TRBD2. Germline CDR1 is GTSNPN and CDR2 is SVGIG (reference sequence). Germline trimming cut 0 bases from V and 7 bases from J; bases unmatched to any gene: 11. The CDR3 has 17 amino acids. The CDR3 loop is CAWSVPHSSGRLNEQFF. CDR3 in DNA: TGTGCCTGGAGTGTACCCCATTCTAGCGGGAGGTTAAATGAGCAGTTCTTC.

This clone came up a few times. The chain couples TRBV18 to TRBJ1-2, with 11 bases identical to TRBD1. The CDR3 length is 13 residues. Germline values: CDR1 KGHSH, CDR2 LQKENI. V shed 4 bases, J shed 6 bases, and the junction held 1 base outside the gene matches. The CDR3 is CASSLGQGDGYTF. The CDR3 bases are TGTGCCAGCTCACTGGGACAGGGGGATGGCTACACCTTC.

The chain couples TRBV10-3 to TRBJ2-7; possible D gene TRBD1, 6 bases. The germline gives CDR1 ENHRY, CDR2 SYGVKD. The length of the CDR3 is 14 residues. Trimming took off 6 bases at V and 7 bases at J, with 19 bases between the two ends. CDR3 DNA sequence: TGTGCCATCAGCCGGGACACTGACCTGGGGGAGCAGTACTTC. Amino acid sequence: CAISRDTDLGEQYF.

The chain recombines TRBV27 with TRBJ2-2, with D unclear. V lost 0 bases to trimming and J lost 4 bases, with 9 bases between them. CDR3 length: 15 amino acids. Germline CDR1 reads MNHEY; CDR2 reads SMNVEV (reference sequence). The CDR3: CASSLSGRSTGELFF. CDR3 sequence (DNA): TGTGCCAGCAGTTTATCGGGTCGATCCACCGGGGAGCTGTTTTTT.

The chain uses TRBV7-9 and TRBJ1-5; possibly TRBD1 for D (5 bases). Trimming took 2 bases from V and 8 from J, leaving 28 bases between them. The CDR3 sequence is 19 residues long. CDR1 is SEHNR, CDR2 FQNEAQ, per germline (reference sequence). The CDR3 is CASSLSRSLGPQAPEPQHF. CDR3 nucleotides: TGTGCCAGCAGCTTATCGCGGAGTTTGGGGCCTCAGGCGCCGGAGCCCCAGCATTTT. The variable domain in full, with the rest retrieved from reference TRBV7-9 and TRBJ1-5, is DTGVSQNPRHKITKRGQNVTFRCDPISEHNRLYWYRQTLGQGPEFLTYFQNEAQLEKSRLLSDRFSAERPKGSFSTLEIQRTEQGDSAMYLCASSLSRSLGPQAPEPQHFGDGTRLSIL.

As regards this clone: Other DNA sequences in the same sample also yield this CDR3. V usage is TRBV9 and J usage is TRBJ2-1, with unresolved D. The CDR3 is 15 residues long. Per the germline V gene, CDR1 is SGDLS and CDR2 is YYNGEE. The V and J ends lost 0 bases and 4 bases respectively, with 11 bases between them. The CDR3 spells CASSVARESYNEQFF. The CDR3 DNA sequence: TGTGCCAGCAGCGTAGCCCGAGAGTCTTACAATGAGCAGTTCTTC.

The rearrangement links TRBV7-2 to TRBJ2-3; D remains ambiguous. Trimming left V 5 bases short and J 2 bases short, with 14 bases between. There are 15 residues in the CDR3. Looked up from germline, CDR1 is SGHTA and CDR2 is FQGNSA. Here the CDR3 reads CASSERIGNTDTQYF. CDR3 coding DNA: TGTGCCAGCAGCGAACGGATTGGGAACACAGATACGCAGTATTTT.

The chain has TRBV27 and TRBJ1-1; TRBD1 matches at 11 bases. In germline, CDR1 is MNHEY, CDR2 SMNVEV (reference sequence). V was clipped by 6 bases and J by 7 bases; unmatched bases: 7. CDR3 length equals 14 residues. The CDR3 region has the DNA TGTGCCAGCAGCGGGACAGGGGGTCAGGTTGAAGCTTTCTTT. It encodes CASSGTGGQVEAFF.

This clone has a handful of counts. The V and J genes are TRBV11-1 and TRBJ2-5; D may be TRBD1 (6 bases). Deletions cut 4 bases from V and 5 bases from J, with 11 bases between. The length of the CDR3 is 13 residues. The germline gives CDR1 SGHAT, CDR2 FQDESV (reference sequence). CDR3: CASSSQGRETQYF. The CDR3 DNA reads TGTGCCAGCAGCTCACAGGGTCGGGAGACCCAGTACTTC. The entire variable domain, with the rest obtained from reference TRBV11-1 and TRBJ2-5, is as follows: EAEVAQSPRYKITEKSQAVAFWCDPISGHATLYWYRQILGQGPELLVQFQDESVVDDSQLPKDRFSAERLKGVDSTLKIQPAELGDSAMYLCASSSQGRETQYFGPGTRLLVL.

DNA of the CDR3: TGTGCCAGCAGCGCGCCGGGACTAGCGGGGTCCAATGAGCAGTTCTTC. The encoded protein is CASSAPGLAGSNEQFF. V usage is TRBV7-3 and J usage is TRBJ2-1; 13 bases match TRBD2. The CDR3 contains 16 residues. The V gene end was trimmed by 5 bases and the J gene end by 6 bases; junction bases not matched to a gene: 7. The germline gives CDR1 SGHTA, CDR2 FQGTGA.

The gene calls are TRBV19 and TRBJ1-2, with a weak D call TRBD1 (5 bases). The V gene's germline CDR1 is LNHDA and CDR2 SQIVND (reference sequence). This CDR3 has 12 amino acids. V was trimmed by 5 bases and J by 5 bases, leaving 9 bases between them. This chain's CDR3 is CASSSRGYGYTF. The CDR3 DNA sequence: TGTGCCAGTAGTTCCCGGGGGTATGGCTACACCTTC.

The chain is built from TRBV5-4 and TRBJ2-7; possible D gene TRBD1, 6 bases. V dropped 2 bases and J dropped 5 bases, with 17 bases sitting between them. The CDR3 covers 15 residues. Germline-derived CDR1 and CDR2 are SGHNT and YYREEE (reference sequence). CDR3 in amino acids: CASSFAATGNNEQYF. The DNA for the CDR3 is TGTGCCAGCAGCTTCGCGGCCACAGGGAATAACGAGCAGTACTTC.